The rows below give T cell receptor beta chains drawn from one sample of a study of T cell responses to AZD1222 COVID-19 vaccine. The data were produced by immunoSEQ multiplex PCR, yet TCRdb's version contains in-frame clones alone and is incomplete. The table has around 120,000 clones, 92% seen once. The starting material was peripheral blood, obtained on day 0 of AZD1222 vaccination. The source of these receptors is an adult in good health. Both conserved end residues are trimmed from each CDR3. Each record gives: J gene, V gene, D gene, clone size, CDR3 protein. The D gene is left open where the match is weak. The size field is filled for only some rows; it gives once, few, many or a size class.

TRBJ1-4 | TRBV11-1 | TRBD1 | - | ASSRRAGGGNEKLF
TRBJ1-4 | TRBV5-1 | TRBD1 | many | ASSLGPGQGLEKLF
TRBJ1-2 | TRBV11-3 | - | - | ASSSRTDPIS
TRBJ2-1 | TRBV29-1 | TRBD2 | - | SVQAGGLNEQF
TRBJ2-7 | TRBV30 | - | - | AWSVQGRSYEQY
TRBJ1-5 | TRBV18 | TRBD1 | - | ASSPGTGMGNQPQH
TRBJ1-3 | TRBV6-2/TRBV6-3 | - | - | ASSYGPGSGNTIY
TRBJ2-7 | TRBV5-6 | - | - | ASSLAGVASYEQY
TRBJ1-3 | TRBV6-5 | - | once | ASSSGTLSSGNTIY
TRBJ2-7 | TRBV27 | - | once | ASSRTSSYEQY
TRBJ1-2 | TRBV21-1 | - | once | ASSPNPSANGYT